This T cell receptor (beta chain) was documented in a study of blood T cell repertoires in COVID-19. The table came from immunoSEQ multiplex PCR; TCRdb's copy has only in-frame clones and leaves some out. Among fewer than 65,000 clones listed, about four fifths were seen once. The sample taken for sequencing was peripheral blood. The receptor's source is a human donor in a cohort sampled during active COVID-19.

The CDR3 here is CASSVTVNTEAFF. CDR3 nucleotides: TGTGCCAGCAGCGTAACTGTTAACACTGAAGCTTTCTTT. J is TRBJ1-1 and V is TRBV9; D ambiguous. Trimming shortened V by 1 base and J by 2 bases, and 6 bases separated the two germline ends. CDR3 size: 13 residues. From germline, CDR1 is SGDLS and CDR2 YYNGEE.